This TCR beta chain appears in the sequencing data of a study of T-cell memory formation after mild COVID-19. Study outcomes and limitations: Day 37-peaking second-wave clones had unconfirmed SARS-CoV-2 specificity.

About this clonotype: Its antigen is not identified.

TCRdb fed the 5' RACE reads into MiXCR, producing one record per CDR3 protein. The repertoire holds 240,000 or so distinct CDR3 sequences, around a tenth seen once, with 20% to 25% in the top ten. CDR1 is SEHNR and CDR2 is FQNEAQ in the germline V gene (reference sequence). With 5 bases removed from V and 2 bases from J, the gap between germline ends came to 5 bases. This CDR3 is 12 amino acids long. This receptor was identified in a young man who had mild COVID-19 (a few samples of this study predate the infection). Cell type and time point are not known. The V and J genes are TRBV7-9 and TRBJ2-3; no definite D call. The specimen sequenced was PBMCs or a T cell subset sorted from them (not recorded which). In nucleotides, the CDR3 is TGTGCCAGCAGCGCTATCACAGATACGCAGTATTTT. This codes for CASSAITDTQYF. The variable domain in full, with the rest retrieved from reference TRBV7-9 and TRBJ2-3, is DTGVSQNPRHKITKRGQNVTFRCDPISEHNRLYWYRQTLGQGPEFLTYFQNEAQLEKSRLLSDRFSAERPKGSFSTLEIQRTEQGDSAMYLCASSAITDTQYFGPGTRLTVL.